This T cell receptor beta chain came from a study of blood T cell repertoires in COVID-19. Study-level background: Spain, Italy and the United States supplied samples that represented acute and convalescent COVID-19. The analysed material was cDNA or gDNA that came from T cells, B-cell-depleted T cells, or PBMCs.

This clone occurred once. The ends lost 4 bases at V and 4 bases at J; junction bases unmatched: 15. CDR1 and CDR2 from the germline V gene are SGHRS and YFSETQ. The CDR3 extends over 18 amino acids. Original data processing: Quantification of nucleated cells was approximated via reference gene primer amplification. Assay: immunoSEQ multiplex PCR; the TCRdb copy retains only in-frame clones and omits some. That table furnishes V, J and clone size, whereas the DNA furnished D and trimming. The sample holds 160,000 or so clones; 75% to 80% are singletons and the top ten take approximately 15%. Sequencing was carried out using peripheral blood. The chain carries TRBV5-1 and TRBJ1-2; TRBD1 matches at 11 bases. This clonotype was obtained from a woman of 80 years or more with acute or convalescent COVID-19. The CDR3 reads CASSGGRSGTGGAYGYTF. DNA for the CDR3: TGCGCCAGCAGCGGCGGTCGTTCCGGGACAGGGGGTGCCTATGGCTACACCTTC.